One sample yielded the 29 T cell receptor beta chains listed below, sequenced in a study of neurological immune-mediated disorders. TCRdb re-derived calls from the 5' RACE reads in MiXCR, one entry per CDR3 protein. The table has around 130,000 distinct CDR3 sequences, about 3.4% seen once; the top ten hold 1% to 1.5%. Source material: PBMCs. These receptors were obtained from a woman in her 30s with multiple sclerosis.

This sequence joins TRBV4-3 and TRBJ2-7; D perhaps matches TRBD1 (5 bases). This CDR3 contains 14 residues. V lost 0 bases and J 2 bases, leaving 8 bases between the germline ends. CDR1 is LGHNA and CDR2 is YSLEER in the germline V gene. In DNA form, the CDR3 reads TGCGCCAGCAGCCAAGAAACAGGCCCCTACGAGCAGTACTTC. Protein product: CASSQETGPYEQYF.

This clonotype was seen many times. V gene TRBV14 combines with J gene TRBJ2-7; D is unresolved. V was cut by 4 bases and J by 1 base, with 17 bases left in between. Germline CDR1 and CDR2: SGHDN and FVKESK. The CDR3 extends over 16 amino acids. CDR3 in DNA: TGTGCCAGCAGCCCCCACCTTGGGTCATATTCCTACGAGCAGTACTTC. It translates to CASSPHLGSYSYEQYF. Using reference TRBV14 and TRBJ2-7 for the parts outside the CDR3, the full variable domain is EAGVTQFPSHSVIEKGQTVTLRCDPISGHDNLYWYRRVMGKEIKFLLHFVKESKQDESGMPNNRFLAERTGGTYSTLKVQPAELEDSGVYFCASSPHLGSYSYEQYFGPGTRLTVT.

The CDR3 loop is CASSFRRQETQYF. The DNA of the CDR3 is TGTGCCAGCAGCTTCCGGCGCCAAGAGACCCAGTACTTC. This rearrangement joins TRBV11-2 to TRBJ2-5; D ambiguous. V gave up 3 bases and J gave up 1 base, with 6 bases separating them. The CDR3 contains 13 residues. Germline values: CDR1 SGHAT, CDR2 FQNNGV.

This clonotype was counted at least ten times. The CDR3 DNA reads as TGCGCCAGCAGCCAAGTAAGGACTAGCTACAATGAGCAGTTCTTC. This gives the protein CASSQVRTSYNEQFF. This chain links TRBV4-3 with TRBJ2-1; 7 bases match TRBD2. Germline V gives CDR1 LGHNA, CDR2 YSLEER. The CDR3 runs to 15 residues. Germline trimming cut 1 base from V and 3 bases from J; bases unmatched to any gene: 3.

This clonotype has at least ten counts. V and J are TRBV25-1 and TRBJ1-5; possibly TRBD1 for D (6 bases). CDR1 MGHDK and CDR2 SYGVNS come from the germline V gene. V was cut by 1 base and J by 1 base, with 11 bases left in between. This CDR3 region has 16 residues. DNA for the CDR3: TGTGCCAGCAGTGAATGTGGGGGGGCAAGCAATCAGCCCCAGCATTTT. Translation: CASSECGGASNQPQHF. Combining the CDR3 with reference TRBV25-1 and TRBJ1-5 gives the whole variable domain EADIYQTPRYLVIGTGKKITLECSQTMGHDKMYWYQQDPGMELHLIHYSYGVNSTEKGDLSSESTVSRIRTEHFPLTLESARPSHTSQYLCASSECGGASNQPQHFGDGTRLSIL.

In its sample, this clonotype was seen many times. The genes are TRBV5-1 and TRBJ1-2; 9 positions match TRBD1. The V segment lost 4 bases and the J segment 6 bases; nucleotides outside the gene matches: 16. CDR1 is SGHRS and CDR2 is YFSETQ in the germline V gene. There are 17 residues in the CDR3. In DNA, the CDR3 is TGCGCCAGCAGCCCTGGGATGTTGGGACAGGGTCCCCATGGCTACACCTTC. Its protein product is CASSPGMLGQGPHGYTF.

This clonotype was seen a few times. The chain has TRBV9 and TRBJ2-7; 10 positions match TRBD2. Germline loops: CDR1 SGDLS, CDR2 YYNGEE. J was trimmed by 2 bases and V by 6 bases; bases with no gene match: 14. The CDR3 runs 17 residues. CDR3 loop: CASTPGLAGVLPYEQYF. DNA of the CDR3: TGTGCCAGCACCCCCGGGCTAGCGGGAGTACTCCCCTACGAGCAGTACTTC.

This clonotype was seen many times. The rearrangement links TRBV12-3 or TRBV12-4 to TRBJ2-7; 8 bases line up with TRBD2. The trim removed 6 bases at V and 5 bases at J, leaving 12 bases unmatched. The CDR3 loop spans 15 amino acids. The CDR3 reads CASSPPSGGKHEQYF. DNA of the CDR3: TGTGCCAGCAGCCCCCCCAGCGGGGGAAAGCACGAGCAGTACTTC.

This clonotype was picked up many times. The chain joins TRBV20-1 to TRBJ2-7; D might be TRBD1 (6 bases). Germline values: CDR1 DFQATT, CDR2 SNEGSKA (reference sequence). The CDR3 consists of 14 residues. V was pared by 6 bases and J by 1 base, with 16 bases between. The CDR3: CSAILGQLSYEQYF. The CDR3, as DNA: TGCAGTGCAATCCTCGGACAGTTGTCCTACGAGCAGTACTTC.

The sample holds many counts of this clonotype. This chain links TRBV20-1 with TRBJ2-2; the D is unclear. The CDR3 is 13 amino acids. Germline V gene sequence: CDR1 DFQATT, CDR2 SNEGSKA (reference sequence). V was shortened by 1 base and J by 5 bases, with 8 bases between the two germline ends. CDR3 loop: CSARVPITGELFF. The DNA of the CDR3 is TGCAGTGCTAGAGTACCCATTACCGGGGAGCTGTTTTTT.

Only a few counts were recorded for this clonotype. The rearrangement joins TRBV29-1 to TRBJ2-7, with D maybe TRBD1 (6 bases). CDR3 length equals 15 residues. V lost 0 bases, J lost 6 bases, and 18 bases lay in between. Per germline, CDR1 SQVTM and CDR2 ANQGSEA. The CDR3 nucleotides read TGCAGCGTTGAAGATCTATCGGTAGGGGGTGGCGAGCAGTACTTC. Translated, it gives CSVEDLSVGGGEQYF.

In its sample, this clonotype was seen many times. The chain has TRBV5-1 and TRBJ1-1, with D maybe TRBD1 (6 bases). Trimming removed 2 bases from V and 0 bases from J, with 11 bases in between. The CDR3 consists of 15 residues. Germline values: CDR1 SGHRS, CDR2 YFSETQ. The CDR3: CASSLMGALNTEAFF. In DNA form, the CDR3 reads TGCGCCAGCAGCTTAATGGGGGCTTTGAACACTGAAGCTTTCTTT.

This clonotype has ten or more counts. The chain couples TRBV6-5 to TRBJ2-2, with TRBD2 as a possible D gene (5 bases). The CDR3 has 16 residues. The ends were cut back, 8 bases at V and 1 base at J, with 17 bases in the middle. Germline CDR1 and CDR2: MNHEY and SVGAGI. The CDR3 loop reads CASCPAVGQNTGELFF. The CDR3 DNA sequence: TGTGCCAGCTGCCCAGCGGTCGGGCAGAACACCGGGGAGCTGTTTTTT.

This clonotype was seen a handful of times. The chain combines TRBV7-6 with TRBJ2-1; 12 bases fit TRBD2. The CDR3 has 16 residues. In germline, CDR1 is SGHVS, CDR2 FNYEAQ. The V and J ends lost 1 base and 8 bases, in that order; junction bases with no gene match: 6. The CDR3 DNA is TGTGCCAGCAGCTTAGAATCTAGCGGGGGGGCCTATGAGCAGTTCTTC. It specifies CASSLESSGGAYEQFF.

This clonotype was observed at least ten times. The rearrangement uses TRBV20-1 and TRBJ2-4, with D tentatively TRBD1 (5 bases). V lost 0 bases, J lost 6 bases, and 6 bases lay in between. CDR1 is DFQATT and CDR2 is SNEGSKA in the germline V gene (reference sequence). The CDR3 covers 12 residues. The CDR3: CSARDRGNIQYF. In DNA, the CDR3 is TGCAGTGCTAGAGATAGGGGAAACATTCAGTACTTC.

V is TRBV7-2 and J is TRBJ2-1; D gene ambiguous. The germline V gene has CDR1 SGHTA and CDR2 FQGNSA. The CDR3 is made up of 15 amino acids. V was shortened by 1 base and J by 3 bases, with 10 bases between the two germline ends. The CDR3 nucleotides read TGTGCCAGCAGCTTAGAACGGCGTAGCTACAATGAGCAGTTCTTC. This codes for CASSLERRSYNEQFF.

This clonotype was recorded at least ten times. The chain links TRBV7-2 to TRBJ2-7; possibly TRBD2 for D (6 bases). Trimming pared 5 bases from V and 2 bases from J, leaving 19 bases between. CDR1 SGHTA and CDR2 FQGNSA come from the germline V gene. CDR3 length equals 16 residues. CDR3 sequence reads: CASSHERRELTYEQYF. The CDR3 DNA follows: TGTGCCAGCAGCCATGAAAGGCGGGAACTCACCTACGAGCAGTACTTC. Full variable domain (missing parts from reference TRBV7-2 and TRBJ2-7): GAGVSQSPSNKVTEKGKDVELRCDPISGHTALYWYRQSLGQGLEFLIYFQGNSAPDKSGLPSDRFSAERTGGSVSTLTIQRTQQEDSAVYLCASSHERRELTYEQYFGPGTRLTVT.

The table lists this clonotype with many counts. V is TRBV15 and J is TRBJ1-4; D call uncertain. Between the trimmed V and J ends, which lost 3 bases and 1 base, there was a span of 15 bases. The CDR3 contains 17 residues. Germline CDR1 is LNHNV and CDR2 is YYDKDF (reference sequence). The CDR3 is CATSRNYDDGTNEKLFF. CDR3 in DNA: TGTGCCACCAGCAGGAATTATGATGACGGAACTAATGAAAAACTGTTTTTT.

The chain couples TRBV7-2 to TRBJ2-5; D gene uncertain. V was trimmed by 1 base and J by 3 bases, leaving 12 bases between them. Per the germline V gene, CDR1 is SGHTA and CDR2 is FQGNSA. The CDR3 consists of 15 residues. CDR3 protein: CASSLDFWRKETQYF. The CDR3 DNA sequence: TGTGCCAGCAGCTTAGATTTTTGGCGGAAAGAGACCCAGTACTTC.

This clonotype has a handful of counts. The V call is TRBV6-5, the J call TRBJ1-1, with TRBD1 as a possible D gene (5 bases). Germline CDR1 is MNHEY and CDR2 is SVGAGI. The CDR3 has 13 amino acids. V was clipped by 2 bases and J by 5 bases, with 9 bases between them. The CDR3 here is CASSYQGKTEAFF. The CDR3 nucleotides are TGTGCCAGCAGTTACCAGGGTAAGACTGAAGCTTTCTTT.

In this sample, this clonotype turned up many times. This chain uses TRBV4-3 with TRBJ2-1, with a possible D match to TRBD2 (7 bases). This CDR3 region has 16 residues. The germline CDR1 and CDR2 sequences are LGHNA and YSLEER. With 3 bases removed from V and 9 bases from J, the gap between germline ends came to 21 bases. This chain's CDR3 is CASSQRGAGEGGEQFF. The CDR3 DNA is TGCGCCAGCAGCCAGAGGGGGGCGGGAGAGGGAGGTGAGCAGTTCTTC.

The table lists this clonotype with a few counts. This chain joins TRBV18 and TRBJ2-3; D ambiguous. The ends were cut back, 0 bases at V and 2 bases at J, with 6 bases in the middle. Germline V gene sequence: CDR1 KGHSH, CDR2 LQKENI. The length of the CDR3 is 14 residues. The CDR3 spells CASSPPSLTDTQYF. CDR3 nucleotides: TGTGCCAGCTCACCACCCTCGCTCACAGATACGCAGTATTTT.

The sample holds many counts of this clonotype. CDR3 loop: CSAEVRVSADTQYF. The CDR3 DNA sequence: TGCAGTGCGGAAGTTAGGGTTTCGGCAGATACGCAGTATTTT. The J gene is TRBJ2-3, the V gene TRBV20-1; D is unresolved. Trimming stripped 6 bases from V and 4 bases from J, with 17 bases between. This CDR3 is built from 14 residues. Germline V CDR1 and CDR2: DFQATT, SNEGSKA (reference sequence).

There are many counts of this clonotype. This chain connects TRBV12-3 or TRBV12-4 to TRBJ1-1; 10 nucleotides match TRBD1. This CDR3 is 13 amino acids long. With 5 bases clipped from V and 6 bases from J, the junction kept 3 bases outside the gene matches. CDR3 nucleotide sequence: TGTGCCAGCAGTCTGACAGGGGGCTCTGAAGCTTTCTTT. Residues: CASSLTGGSEAFF.

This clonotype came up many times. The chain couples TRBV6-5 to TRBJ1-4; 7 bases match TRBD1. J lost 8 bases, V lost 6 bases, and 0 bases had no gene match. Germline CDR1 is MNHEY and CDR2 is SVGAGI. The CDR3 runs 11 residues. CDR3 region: CASRQGEKLFF. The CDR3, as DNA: TGTGCCAGCAGACAGGGGGAAAAACTGTTTTTT.

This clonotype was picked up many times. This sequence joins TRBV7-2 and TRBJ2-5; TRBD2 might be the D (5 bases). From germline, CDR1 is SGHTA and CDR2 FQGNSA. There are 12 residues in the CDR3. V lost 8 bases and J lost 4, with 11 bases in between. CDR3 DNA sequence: TGTGCCAGCTCGAGGGAAGGAGAGACCCAGTACTTC. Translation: CASSREGETQYF.

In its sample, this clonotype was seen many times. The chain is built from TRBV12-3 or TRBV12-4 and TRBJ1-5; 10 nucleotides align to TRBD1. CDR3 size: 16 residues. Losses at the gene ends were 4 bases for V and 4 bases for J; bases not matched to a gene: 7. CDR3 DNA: TGTGCCAGCAGTTCCCCCGCGGGACAGGGGAATCAGCCCCAGCATTTT. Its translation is CASSSPAGQGNQPQHF.

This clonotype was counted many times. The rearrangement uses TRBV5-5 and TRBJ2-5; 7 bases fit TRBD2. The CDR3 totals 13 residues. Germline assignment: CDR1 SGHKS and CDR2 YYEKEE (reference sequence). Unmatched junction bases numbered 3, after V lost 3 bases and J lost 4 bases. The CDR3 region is CASSSPGGETQYF. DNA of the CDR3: TGTGCCAGCAGCTCCCCGGGGGGAGAGACCCAGTACTTC.

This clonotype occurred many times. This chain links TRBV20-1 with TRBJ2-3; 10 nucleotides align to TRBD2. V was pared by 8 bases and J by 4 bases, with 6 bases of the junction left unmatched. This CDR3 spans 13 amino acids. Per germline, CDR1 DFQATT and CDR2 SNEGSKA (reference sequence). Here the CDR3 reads CSPLAGRADTQYF. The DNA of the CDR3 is TGCAGTCCACTAGCGGGGCGGGCAGATACGCAGTATTTT.